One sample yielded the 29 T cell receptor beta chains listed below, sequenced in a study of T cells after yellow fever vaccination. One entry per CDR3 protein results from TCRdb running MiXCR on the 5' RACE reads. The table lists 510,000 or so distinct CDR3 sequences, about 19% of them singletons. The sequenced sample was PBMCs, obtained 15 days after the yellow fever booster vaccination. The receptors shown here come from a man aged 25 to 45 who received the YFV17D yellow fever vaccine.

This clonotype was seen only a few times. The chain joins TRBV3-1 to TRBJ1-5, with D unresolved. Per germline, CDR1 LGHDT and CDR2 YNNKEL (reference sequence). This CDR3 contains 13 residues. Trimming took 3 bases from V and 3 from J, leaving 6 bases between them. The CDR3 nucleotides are TGTGCCAGCAGCCAGACGGACAATCAGCCCCAGCATTTT. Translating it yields CASSQTDNQPQHF.

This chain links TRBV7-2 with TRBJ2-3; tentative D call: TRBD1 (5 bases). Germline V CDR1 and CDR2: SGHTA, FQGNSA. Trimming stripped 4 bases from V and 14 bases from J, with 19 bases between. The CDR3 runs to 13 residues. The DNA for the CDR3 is TGTGCCAGCAGCTCAGAACGACAGTTAGGGCTGTATTTT. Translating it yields CASSSERQLGLYF.

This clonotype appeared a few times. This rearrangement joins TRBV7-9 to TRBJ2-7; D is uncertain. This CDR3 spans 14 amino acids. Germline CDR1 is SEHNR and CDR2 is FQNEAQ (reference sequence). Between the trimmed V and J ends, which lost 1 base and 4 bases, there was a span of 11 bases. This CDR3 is CASSLGHSPYEQYF. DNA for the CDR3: TGTGCCAGCAGCTTAGGTCACAGCCCATACGAGCAGTACTTC.

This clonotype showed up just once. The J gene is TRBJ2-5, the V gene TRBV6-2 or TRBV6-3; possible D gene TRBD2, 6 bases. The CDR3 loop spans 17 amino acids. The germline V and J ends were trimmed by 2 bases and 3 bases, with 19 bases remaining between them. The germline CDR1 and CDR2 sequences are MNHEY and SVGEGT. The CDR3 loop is CASSYLAPRKEEETQYF. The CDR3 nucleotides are TGTGCCAGCAGTTACCTAGCGCCCCGGAAGGAGGAAGAGACCCAGTACTTC.

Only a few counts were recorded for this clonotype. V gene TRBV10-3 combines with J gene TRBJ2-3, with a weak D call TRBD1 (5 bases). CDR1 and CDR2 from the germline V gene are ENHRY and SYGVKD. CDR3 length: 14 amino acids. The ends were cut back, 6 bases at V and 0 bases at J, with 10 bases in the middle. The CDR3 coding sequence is TGTGCCATCAGGACAGACTTGAGCACAGATACGCAGTATTTT. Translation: CAIRTDLSTDTQYF.

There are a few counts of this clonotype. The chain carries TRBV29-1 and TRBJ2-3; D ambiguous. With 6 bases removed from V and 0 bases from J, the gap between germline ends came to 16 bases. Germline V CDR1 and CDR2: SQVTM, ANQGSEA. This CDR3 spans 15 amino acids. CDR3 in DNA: TGCAGCGTATGGGGTCGGACGGCTAGCACAGATACGCAGTATTTT. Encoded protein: CSVWGRTASTDTQYF.

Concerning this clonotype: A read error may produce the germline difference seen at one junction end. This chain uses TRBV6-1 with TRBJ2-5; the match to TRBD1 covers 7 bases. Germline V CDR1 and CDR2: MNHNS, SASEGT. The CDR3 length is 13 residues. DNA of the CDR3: TGTGTCAGCACTAGGGGGCAAGGAGAGACCCAGTACTTC. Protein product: CVSTRGQGETQYF.

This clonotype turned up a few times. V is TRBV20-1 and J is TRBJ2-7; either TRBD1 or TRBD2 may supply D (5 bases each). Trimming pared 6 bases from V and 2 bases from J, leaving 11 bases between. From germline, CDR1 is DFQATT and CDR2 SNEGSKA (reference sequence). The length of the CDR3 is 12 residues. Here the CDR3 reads CSAKGRAYEQYF. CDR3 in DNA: TGCAGTGCGAAGGGACGGGCCTACGAGCAGTACTTC.

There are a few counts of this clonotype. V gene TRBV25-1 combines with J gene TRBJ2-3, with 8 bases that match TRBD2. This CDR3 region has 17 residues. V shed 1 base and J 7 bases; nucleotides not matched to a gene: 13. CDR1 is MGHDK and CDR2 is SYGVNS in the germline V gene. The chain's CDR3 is CASSESPSGYYVNTQYF. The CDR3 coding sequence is TGTGCCAGCAGTGAATCCCCTAGCGGGTATTACGTGAATACGCAGTATTTT.

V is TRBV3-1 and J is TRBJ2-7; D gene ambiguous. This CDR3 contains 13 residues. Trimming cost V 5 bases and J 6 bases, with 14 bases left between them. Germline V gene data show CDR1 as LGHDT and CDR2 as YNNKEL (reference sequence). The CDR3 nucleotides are TGTGCCAGCAGCTTAAGGACCGCGCGCGAGCAGTACTTC. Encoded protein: CASSLRTAREQYF.

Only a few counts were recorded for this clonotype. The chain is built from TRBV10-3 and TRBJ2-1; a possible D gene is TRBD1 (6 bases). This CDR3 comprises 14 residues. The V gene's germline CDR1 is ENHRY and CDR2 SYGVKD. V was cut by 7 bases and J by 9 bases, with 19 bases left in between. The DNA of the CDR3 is TGTGCCATCACCGGACAGTCAAAGGGTAGTGAGCAGTTCTTC. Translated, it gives CAITGQSKGSEQFF.

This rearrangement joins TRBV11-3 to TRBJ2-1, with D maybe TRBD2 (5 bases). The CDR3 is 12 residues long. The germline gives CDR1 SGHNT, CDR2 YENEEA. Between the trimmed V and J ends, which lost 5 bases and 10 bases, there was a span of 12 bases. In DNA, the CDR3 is TGTGCCAGCAGCGCCTTAGCGTCCGAGCAGTTCTTC. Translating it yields CASSALASEQFF.

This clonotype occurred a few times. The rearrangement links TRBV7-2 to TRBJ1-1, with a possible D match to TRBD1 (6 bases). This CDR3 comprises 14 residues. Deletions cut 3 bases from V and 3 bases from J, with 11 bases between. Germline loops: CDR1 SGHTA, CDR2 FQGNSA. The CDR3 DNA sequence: TGTGCCAGCAGCTTCTACAGGGACGACACTGAAGCTTTCTTT. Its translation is CASSFYRDDTEAFF. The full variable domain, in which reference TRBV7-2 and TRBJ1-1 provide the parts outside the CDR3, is GAGVSQSPSNKVTEKGKDVELRCDPISGHTALYWYRQSLGQGLEFLIYFQGNSAPDKSGLPSDRFSAERTGGSVSTLTIQRTQQEDSAVYLCASSFYRDDTEAFFGQGTRLTVV.

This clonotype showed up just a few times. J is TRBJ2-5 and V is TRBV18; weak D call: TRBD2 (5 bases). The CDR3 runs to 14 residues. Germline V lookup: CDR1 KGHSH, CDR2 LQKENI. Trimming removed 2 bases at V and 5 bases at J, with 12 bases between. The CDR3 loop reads CASSPYKGGETQYF. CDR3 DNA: TGTGCCAGCTCACCATATAAAGGCGGGGAGACCCAGTACTTC.

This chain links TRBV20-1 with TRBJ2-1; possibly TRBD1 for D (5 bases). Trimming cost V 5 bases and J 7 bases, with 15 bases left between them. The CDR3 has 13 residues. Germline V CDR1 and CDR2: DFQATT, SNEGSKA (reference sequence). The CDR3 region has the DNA TGCAGTGCTCTACCCGACAGTTGGAATGAGCAGTTCTTC. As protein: CSALPDSWNEQFF.

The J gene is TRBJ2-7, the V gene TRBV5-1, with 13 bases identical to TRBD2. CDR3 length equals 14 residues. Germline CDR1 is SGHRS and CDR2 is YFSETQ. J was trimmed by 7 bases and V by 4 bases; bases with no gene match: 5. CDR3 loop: CASSTGLAGQEQYF. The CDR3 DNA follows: TGCGCCAGCAGCACGGGACTAGCGGGGCAGGAGCAGTACTTC.

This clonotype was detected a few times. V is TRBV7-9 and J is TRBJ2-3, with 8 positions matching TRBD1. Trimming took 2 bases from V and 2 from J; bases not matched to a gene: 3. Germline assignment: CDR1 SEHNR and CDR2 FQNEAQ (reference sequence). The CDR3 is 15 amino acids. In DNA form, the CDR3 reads TGTGCCAGCAGCTTACAGGGGGCGATCACAGATACGCAGTATTTT. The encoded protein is CASSLQGAITDTQYF.

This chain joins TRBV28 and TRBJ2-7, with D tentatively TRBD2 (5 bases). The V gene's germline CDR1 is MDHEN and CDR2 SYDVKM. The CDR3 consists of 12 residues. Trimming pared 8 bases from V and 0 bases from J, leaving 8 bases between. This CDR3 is CASEGSSYEQYF. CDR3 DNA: TGTGCCAGCGAGGGAAGCTCCTACGAGCAGTACTTC.

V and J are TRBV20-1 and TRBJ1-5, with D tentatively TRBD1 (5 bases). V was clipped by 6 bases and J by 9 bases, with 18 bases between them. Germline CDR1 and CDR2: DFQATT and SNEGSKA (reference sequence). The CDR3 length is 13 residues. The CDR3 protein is CSARVGIRVPQHF. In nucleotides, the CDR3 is TGCAGTGCGCGGGTCGGGATCAGGGTGCCCCAGCATTTT.

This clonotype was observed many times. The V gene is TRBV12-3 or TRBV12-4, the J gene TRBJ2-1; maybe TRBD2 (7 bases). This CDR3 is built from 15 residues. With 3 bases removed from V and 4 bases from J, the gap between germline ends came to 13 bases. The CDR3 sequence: CASSLGGGGYNEQFF. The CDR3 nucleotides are TGTGCCAGCAGTTTGGGGGGAGGGGGTTACAATGAGCAGTTCTTC.

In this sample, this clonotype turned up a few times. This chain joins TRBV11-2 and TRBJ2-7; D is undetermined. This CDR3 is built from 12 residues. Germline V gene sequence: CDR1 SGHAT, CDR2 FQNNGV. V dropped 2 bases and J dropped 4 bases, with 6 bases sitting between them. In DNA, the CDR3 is TGTGCCAGCAGCTTAATGGTTTACGAGCAGTACTTC. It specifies CASSLMVYEQYF.

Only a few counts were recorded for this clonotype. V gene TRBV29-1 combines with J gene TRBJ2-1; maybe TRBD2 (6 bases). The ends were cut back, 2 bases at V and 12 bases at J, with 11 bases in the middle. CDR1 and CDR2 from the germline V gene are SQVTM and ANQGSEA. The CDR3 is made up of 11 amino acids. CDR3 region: CSVESGVRQFF. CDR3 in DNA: TGCAGCGTTGAATCGGGGGTGAGGCAGTTCTTC.

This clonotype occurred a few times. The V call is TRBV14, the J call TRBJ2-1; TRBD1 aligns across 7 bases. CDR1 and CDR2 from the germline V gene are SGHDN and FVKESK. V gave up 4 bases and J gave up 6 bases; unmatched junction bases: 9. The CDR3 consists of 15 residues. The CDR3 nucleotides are TGTGCCAGCAGCCTATACAGGGGAACCCTCAATGAGCAGTTCTTC. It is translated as CASSLYRGTLNEQFF.

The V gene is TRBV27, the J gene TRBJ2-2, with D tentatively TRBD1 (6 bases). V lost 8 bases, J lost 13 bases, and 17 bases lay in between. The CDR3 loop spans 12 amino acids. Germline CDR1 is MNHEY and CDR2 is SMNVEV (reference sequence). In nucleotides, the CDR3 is TGTGCCAGCTCGGCAGGGGCCGAACGGCTGTTTTTT. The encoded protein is CASSAGAERLFF.

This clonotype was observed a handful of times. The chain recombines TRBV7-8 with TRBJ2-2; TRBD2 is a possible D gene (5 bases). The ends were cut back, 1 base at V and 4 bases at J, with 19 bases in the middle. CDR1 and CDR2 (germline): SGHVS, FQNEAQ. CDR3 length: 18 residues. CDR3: CASSLGRYNILSTGELFF. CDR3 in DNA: TGTGCCAGCAGCTTAGGGAGGTATAACATTTTGTCCACCGGGGAGCTGTTTTTT.

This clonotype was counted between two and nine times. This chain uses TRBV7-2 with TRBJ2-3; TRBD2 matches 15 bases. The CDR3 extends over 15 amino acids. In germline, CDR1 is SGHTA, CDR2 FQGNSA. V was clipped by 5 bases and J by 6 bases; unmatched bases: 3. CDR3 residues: CASSRTSGGGDTQYF. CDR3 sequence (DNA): TGTGCCAGCAGCCGGACTAGCGGGGGGGGGGATACGCAGTATTTT. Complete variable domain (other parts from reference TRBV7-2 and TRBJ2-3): GAGVSQSPSNKVTEKGKDVELRCDPISGHTALYWYRQSLGQGLEFLIYFQGNSAPDKSGLPSDRFSAERTGGSVSTLTIQRTQQEDSAVYLCASSRTSGGGDTQYFGPGTRLTVL.

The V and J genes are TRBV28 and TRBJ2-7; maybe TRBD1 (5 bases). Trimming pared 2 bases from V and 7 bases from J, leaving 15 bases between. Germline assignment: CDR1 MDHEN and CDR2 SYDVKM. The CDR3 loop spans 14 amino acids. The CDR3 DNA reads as TGTGCCAGCAGTTTACAGGCAGGGCAAGGAGAGCAGTACTTC. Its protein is CASSLQAGQGEQYF.

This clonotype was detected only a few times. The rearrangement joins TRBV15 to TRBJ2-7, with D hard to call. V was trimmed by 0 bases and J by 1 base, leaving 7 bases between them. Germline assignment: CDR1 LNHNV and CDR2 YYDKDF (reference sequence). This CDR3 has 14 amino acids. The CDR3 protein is CATSRETRSYEQYF. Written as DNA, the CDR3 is TGTGCCACCAGCAGAGAAACGAGATCCTACGAGCAGTACTTC.

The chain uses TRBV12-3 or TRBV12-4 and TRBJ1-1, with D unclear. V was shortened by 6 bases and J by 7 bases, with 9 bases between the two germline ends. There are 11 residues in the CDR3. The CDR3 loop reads CASSQDVEAFF. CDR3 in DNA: TGTGCCAGCAGCCAGGACGTTGAAGCTTTCTTT.